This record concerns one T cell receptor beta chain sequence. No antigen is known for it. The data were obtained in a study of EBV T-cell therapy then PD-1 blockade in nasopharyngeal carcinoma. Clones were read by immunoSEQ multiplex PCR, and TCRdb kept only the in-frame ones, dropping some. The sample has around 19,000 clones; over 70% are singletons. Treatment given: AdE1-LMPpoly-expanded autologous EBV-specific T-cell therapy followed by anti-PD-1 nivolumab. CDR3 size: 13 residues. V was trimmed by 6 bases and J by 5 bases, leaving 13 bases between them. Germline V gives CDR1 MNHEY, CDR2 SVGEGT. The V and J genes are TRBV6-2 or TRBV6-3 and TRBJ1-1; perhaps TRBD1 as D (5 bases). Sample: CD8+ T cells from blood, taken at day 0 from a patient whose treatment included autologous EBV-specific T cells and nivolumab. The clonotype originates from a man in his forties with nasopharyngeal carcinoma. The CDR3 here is CASSPWAGTEAFF. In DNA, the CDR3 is TGTGCCAGCAGCCCCTGGGCAGGGACTGAAGCTTTCTTT.